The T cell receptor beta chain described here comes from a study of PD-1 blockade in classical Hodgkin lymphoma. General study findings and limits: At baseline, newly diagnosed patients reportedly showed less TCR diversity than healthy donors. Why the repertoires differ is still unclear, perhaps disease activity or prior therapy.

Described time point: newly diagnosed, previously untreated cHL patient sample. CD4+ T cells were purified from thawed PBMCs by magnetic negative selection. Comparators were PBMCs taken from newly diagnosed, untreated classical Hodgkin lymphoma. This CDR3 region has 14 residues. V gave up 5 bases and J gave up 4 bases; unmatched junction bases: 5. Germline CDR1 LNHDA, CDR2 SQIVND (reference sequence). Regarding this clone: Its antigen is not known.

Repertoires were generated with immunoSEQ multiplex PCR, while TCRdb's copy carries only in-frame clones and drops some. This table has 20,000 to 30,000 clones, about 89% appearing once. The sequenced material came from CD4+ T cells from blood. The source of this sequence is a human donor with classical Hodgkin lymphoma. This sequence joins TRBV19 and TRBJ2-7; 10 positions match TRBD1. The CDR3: CASSRTGGPYEQYF. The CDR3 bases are TGTGCCAGTAGTCGGACAGGGGGGCCTTACGAGCAGTACTTC.